These T cell receptor beta chains were read from a single sample in a study of CD8 T cells in Susac syndrome. TCRdb itself ran the immunoSEQ multiplex PCR reads through MiXCR, one entry per CDR3 protein. This sample yields some 110,000 distinct CDR3 sequences, of which roughly 94% are seen a single time; 0.4% to 0.5% belongs to the top ten. Source material: CD8+ T cells from PBMCs. The receptors originated from a human donor with Susac syndrome. The CDR3 runs from the conserved cysteine through the conserved F or W. Each record gives: clone size, V gene, J gene, D gene, CDR3 DNA, CDR3 protein. A D gene is named only where the DNA matches it firmly. Only some rows state a clone size, as once, few, many or a class for expanded clones.

clone size: .
V gene: TRBV12-3/TRBV12-4
J gene: TRBJ2-3
D gene: .
CDR3 DNA: TGTGCCAGCAGGCAGGGGGATACGCAGTATTTT
CDR3 protein: CASRQGDTQYF

clone size: .
V gene: TRBV6-2/TRBV6-3
J gene: TRBJ2-3
D gene: .
CDR3 DNA: TGTGCCAGCAGTTATTTGGGGGGTAGCACAGATACGCAGTATTTT
CDR3 protein: CASSYLGGSTDTQYF

clone size: .
V gene: TRBV7-9
J gene: TRBJ1-2
D gene: .
CDR3 DNA: TGTGCCAGCAGCTTAGTAGTTGGGGATGGCTACACCTTC
CDR3 protein: CASSLVVGDGYTF

clone size: .
V gene: TRBV27
J gene: TRBJ1-2
D gene: TRBD1
CDR3 DNA: TGTGCCACCCTTGGGGACAGCACTAACTATGGCTACACCTTC
CDR3 protein: CATLGDSTNYGYTF

clone size: .
V gene: TRBV14
J gene: TRBJ2-4
D gene: .
CDR3 DNA: TGTGCCAGCAGCTTGGCCACACTGGGCATTCAGTACTTC
CDR3 protein: CASSLATLGIQYF

clone size: few
V gene: TRBV19
J gene: TRBJ2-1
D gene: TRBD2
CDR3 DNA: TGTGCCAGTAGTCCTGGACTAGCTGGTGAGCAGTTCTTC
CDR3 protein: CASSPGLAGEQFF

clone size: .
V gene: TRBV29-1
J gene: TRBJ1-1
D gene: .
CDR3 DNA: TGCAGCGCTGCCGGCACTGAAGCTTTCTTT
CDR3 protein: CSAAGTEAFF

clone size: .
V gene: TRBV9
J gene: TRBJ1-2
D gene: .
CDR3 DNA: TGTGCCAGCGGGGGAGGCTATGGCTACACCTTC
CDR3 protein: CASGGGYGYTF

clone size: .
V gene: TRBV5-6
J gene: TRBJ2-2
D gene: TRBD2
CDR3 DNA: TGTGCCAGCAGCCAAAGACTAGCTGAGAACACCGGGGAGCTGTTTTTT
CDR3 protein: CASSQRLAENTGELFF

clone size: once
V gene: TRBV5-4
J gene: TRBJ2-7
D gene: .
CDR3 DNA: TGTGCCAGCATCCCGGACGGCTCCTACGAGCAGTACTTC
CDR3 protein: CASIPDGSYEQYF

clone size: .
V gene: TRBV15
J gene: TRBJ2-7
D gene: .
CDR3 DNA: TGTGCCACTAGTAATCGCGGGGACCCCTACGAGCAGTACTTC
CDR3 protein: CATSNRGDPYEQYF

clone size: .
V gene: TRBV2
J gene: TRBJ2-5
D gene: TRBD2
CDR3 DNA: TGTGCCAGTCCCGGACTAGCTAGCGAGACCCAGTACTTC
CDR3 protein: CASPGLASETQYF

clone size: few
V gene: TRBV4-1
J gene: TRBJ1-5
D gene: .
CDR3 DNA: TGCGCCAGCAGCCAAGATTTCCGTGAAATGCCCCAGCATTTT
CDR3 protein: CASSQDFREMPQHF

clone size: .
V gene: TRBV5-1
J gene: TRBJ2-7
D gene: .
CDR3 DNA: TGCGCCAGCAGCGTCGGGACCCACTCGGGAGAGCAGTACTTC
CDR3 protein: CASSVGTHSGEQYF

clone size: .
V gene: TRBV7-8
J gene: TRBJ2-3
D gene: .
CDR3 DNA: TGTGCCAGCAGCCCCGACGGGGGGCTCAGCACAGATACGCAGTATTTT
CDR3 protein: CASSPDGGLSTDTQYF

clone size: .
V gene: TRBV3-1
J gene: TRBJ1-1
D gene: .
CDR3 DNA: TGTGCCAGCAGCCAAGATCGGCTACAGGTGACTAACACTGAAGCTTTCTTT
CDR3 protein: CASSQDRLQVTNTEAFF

clone size: .
V gene: TRBV7-8
J gene: TRBJ2-2
D gene: .
CDR3 DNA: TGTGCCAGCAGCTTAGGGGAGAGAGGGGGGAGCACCGGGGAGCTGTTTTTT
CDR3 protein: CASSLGERGGSTGELFF

clone size: .
V gene: TRBV27
J gene: TRBJ1-2
D gene: .
CDR3 DNA: TGTGCCAGCAGTTTATCGGTCAGCGGCTATGGCTACACCTTC
CDR3 protein: CASSLSVSGYGYTF

clone size: .
V gene: TRBV27
J gene: TRBJ2-3
D gene: .
CDR3 DNA: TGTGCCAGCAGTTCGGCTGGGGGGGGCCTCACAGATACGCAGTATTTT
CDR3 protein: CASSSAGGGLTDTQYF

clone size: .
V gene: TRBV7-9
J gene: TRBJ2-7
D gene: .
CDR3 DNA: TGTGCCAGCAGCTTATCCCAGCAACACGAGCAGTACTTC
CDR3 protein: CASSLSQQHEQYF

clone size: .
V gene: TRBV24-1
J gene: TRBJ2-7
D gene: .
CDR3 DNA: TGTGCCCCGCGGAACGAGCAGTACTTC
CDR3 protein: CAPRNEQYF

clone size: .
V gene: TRBV6-5
J gene: TRBJ1-1
D gene: TRBD1
CDR3 DNA: TGTGCCAGCAGTTACTCGGGGACAGTGAACACTGAAGCTTTCTTT
CDR3 protein: CASSYSGTVNTEAFF

clone size: .
V gene: TRBV25-1
J gene: TRBJ2-5
D gene: TRBD2
CDR3 DNA: TGTGCCAGCCGGGGGGAATTTCATAATTTTGGCGAGACCCAGTACTTC
CDR3 protein: CASRGEFHNFGETQYF

clone size: .
V gene: TRBV20-1
J gene: TRBJ2-1
D gene: TRBD1
CDR3 DNA: TGCAGTGCTAGGGGACAGGGGGCTTTTAACAATGAGCAGTTCTTC
CDR3 protein: CSARGQGAFNNEQFF

clone size: .
V gene: TRBV29-1
J gene: TRBJ2-7
D gene: .
CDR3 DNA: TGCAGCGTTGAAGTGGAGACAACCTACGAGCAGTACTTC
CDR3 protein: CSVEVETTYEQYF

clone size: .
V gene: TRBV2
J gene: TRBJ2-7
D gene: .
CDR3 DNA: TGTGCCAGCTCGTTAAGTCGGGGCAGGGTTACTCCCTACGAGCAGTACTTC
CDR3 protein: CASSLSRGRVTPYEQYF

clone size: .
V gene: TRBV5-1
J gene: TRBJ2-7
D gene: .
CDR3 DNA: TGCGCCAGCAGCCCGATGGACAGTCCTCCCTACGAGCAGTACTTC
CDR3 protein: CASSPMDSPPYEQYF

clone size: .
V gene: TRBV28
J gene: TRBJ2-1
D gene: .
CDR3 DNA: TGTGCCAGCAGTTCCTTAGGACGCAACAATGAGCAGTTCTTC
CDR3 protein: CASSSLGRNNEQFF

clone size: .
V gene: TRBV2
J gene: TRBJ2-7
D gene: .
CDR3 DNA: TGTGCCAGCAGTGACCTTCTCCTCCTCGAGCAGTACTTC
CDR3 protein: CASSDLLLLEQYF

clone size: .
V gene: TRBV15
J gene: TRBJ2-4
D gene: TRBD1
CDR3 DNA: TGTGCCACCCACGGACAGGGGGCCAAAAACATTCAGTACTTC
CDR3 protein: CATHGQGAKNIQYF

clone size: .
V gene: TRBV6-5
J gene: TRBJ2-5
D gene: TRBD1
CDR3 DNA: TGTGCCACATCGGACAGGCCTTACCAAGAGACCCAGTACTTC
CDR3 protein: CATSDRPYQETQYF

clone size: .
V gene: TRBV6-4
J gene: TRBJ1-1
D gene: .
CDR3 DNA: TGTGCCAGCAGAAAGCACCCGGGGCAAATGAACACTGAAGCTTTCTTT
CDR3 protein: CASRKHPGQMNTEAFF

clone size: .
V gene: TRBV7-8
J gene: TRBJ2-1
D gene: TRBD2
CDR3 DNA: TGTGCCAGCAGCTTAGGAAAGCGGGGGGTCGATGAGCAGTTCTTC
CDR3 protein: CASSLGKRGVDEQFF

clone size: .
V gene: TRBV5-1
J gene: TRBJ2-1
D gene: .
CDR3 DNA: TGCGCCAGCGAGGGGTCTGACAATGAGCAGTTCTTC
CDR3 protein: CASEGSDNEQFF

clone size: .
V gene: TRBV25-1
J gene: TRBJ1-2
D gene: .
CDR3 DNA: TGTGCCAGCAGTGAGTCCCCGCTAAACTATGGCTACACCTTC
CDR3 protein: CASSESPLNYGYTF

clone size: .
V gene: TRBV27
J gene: TRBJ2-7
D gene: .
CDR3 DNA: TGTGCCAGCAGTTCAGAGGTACACGAGCAGTACTTC
CDR3 protein: CASSSEVHEQYF

clone size: few
V gene: TRBV4-1
J gene: TRBJ2-7
D gene: .
CDR3 DNA: TGCGCCAGCAGCCAGCCTTCCTACGAGCAGTACTTC
CDR3 protein: CASSQPSYEQYF

clone size: .
V gene: TRBV12-5
J gene: TRBJ1-2
D gene: .
CDR3 DNA: TGTGCTAGTGGTTGGGACGGTACCAACTATGGCTACACCTTC
CDR3 protein: CASGWDGTNYGYTF

clone size: .
V gene: TRBV7-9
J gene: TRBJ2-7
D gene: .
CDR3 DNA: TGTGCCAGCAGCCATGTGGCAGGGGGGACCAACGAGCAGTACTTC
CDR3 protein: CASSHVAGGTNEQYF

clone size: .
V gene: TRBV5-4
J gene: TRBJ2-5
D gene: TRBD1
CDR3 DNA: TGTGCCAGCAGCTTAGGTAGCGGGACAGGGGAAGAGACCCAGTACTTC
CDR3 protein: CASSLGSGTGEETQYF

clone size: once
V gene: TRBV9
J gene: TRBJ2-7
D gene: .
CDR3 DNA: TGTGCCAGCAGCGTAGCTTCGGGTCCCGAGCAGTACTTC
CDR3 protein: CASSVASGPEQYF

clone size: .
V gene: TRBV6-5
J gene: TRBJ2-1
D gene: TRBD2
CDR3 DNA: TGTGCCAGCAGTTACCAGGGACTAGCGGGGTACAATGAGCAGTTCTTC
CDR3 protein: CASSYQGLAGYNEQFF

clone size: .
V gene: TRBV27
J gene: TRBJ1-5
D gene: TRBD1
CDR3 DNA: TGTGCCAGCAGTTTATACAGGGGTGCTTATCAGCCCCAGCATTTT
CDR3 protein: CASSLYRGAYQPQHF

clone size: .
V gene: TRBV18
J gene: TRBJ2-5
D gene: .
CDR3 DNA: TGTGCCAGCTCACCCGGGGACCACGCGTTAGTTATGGGCCAAGAGACCCAGTACTTC
CDR3 protein: CASSPGDHALVMGQETQYF

clone size: .
V gene: TRBV9
J gene: TRBJ2-1
D gene: .
CDR3 DNA: TGTGCCAGCAGCACGCGAAATGAGCAGTTCTTC
CDR3 protein: CASSTRNEQFF

clone size: .
V gene: TRBV24-1
J gene: TRBJ2-1
D gene: TRBD2
CDR3 DNA: TGTGCCACCGGGCAAGCGGGGTCGGATGAGCAGTTCTTC
CDR3 protein: CATGQAGSDEQFF

clone size: once
V gene: TRBV3-1
J gene: TRBJ2-1
D gene: .
CDR3 DNA: TGTGCCAGCAGCCAGTCGACTATACGAAATGAGCAGTTCTTC
CDR3 protein: CASSQSTIRNEQFF

clone size: .
V gene: TRBV12-3/TRBV12-4
J gene: TRBJ2-7
D gene: .
CDR3 DNA: TGTGCCAGCAGTTTCGGAGGGGGCACCTACGAGCAGTACTTC
CDR3 protein: CASSFGGGTYEQYF

clone size: .
V gene: TRBV7-3
J gene: TRBJ2-1
D gene: .
CDR3 DNA: TGTGCCAGCAGCTTAAATCTGGGGAGCTCCTACAATGAGCAGTTCTTC
CDR3 protein: CASSLNLGSSYNEQFF

clone size: .
V gene: TRBV7-9
J gene: TRBJ2-3
D gene: .
CDR3 DNA: TGTGCCAGCAGGCTAATAGGGTCAGATACGCAGTATTTT
CDR3 protein: CASRLIGSDTQYF

clone size: .
V gene: TRBV20-1
J gene: TRBJ1-6
D gene: .
CDR3 DNA: TGCAGTGCTATTGGGACATCCTTGAGCTCCTATAATTCACCCCTCCACTTT
CDR3 protein: CSAIGTSLSSYNSPLHF

clone size: .
V gene: TRBV4-1
J gene: TRBJ1-5
D gene: .
CDR3 DNA: TGCGCCAGCAGCCAAGATAGGGAGGGCAATCAGCCCCAGCATTTT
CDR3 protein: CASSQDREGNQPQHF

clone size: .
V gene: TRBV20-1
J gene: TRBJ1-3
D gene: .
CDR3 DNA: TGCAGTGGAGGGGAGGCGGGAAACACCATATATTTT
CDR3 protein: CSGGEAGNTIYF